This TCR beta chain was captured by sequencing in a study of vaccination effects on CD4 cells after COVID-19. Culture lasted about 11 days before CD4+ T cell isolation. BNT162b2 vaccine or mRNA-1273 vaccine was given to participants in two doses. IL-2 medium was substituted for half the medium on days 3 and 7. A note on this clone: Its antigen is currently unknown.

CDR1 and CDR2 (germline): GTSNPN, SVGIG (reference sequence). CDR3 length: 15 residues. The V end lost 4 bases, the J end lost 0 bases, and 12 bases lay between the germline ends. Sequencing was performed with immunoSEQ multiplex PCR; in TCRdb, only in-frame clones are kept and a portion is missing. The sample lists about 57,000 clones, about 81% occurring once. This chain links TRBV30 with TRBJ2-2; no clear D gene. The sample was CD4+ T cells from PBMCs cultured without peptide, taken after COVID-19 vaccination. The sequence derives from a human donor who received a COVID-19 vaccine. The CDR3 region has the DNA TGTGCCTGGACGCCCTCGGATGCGAACACCGGGGAGCTGTTTTTT. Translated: CAWTPSDANTGELFF.